This record looks at one TCR beta chain sequence and its context. Its antigen remains unidentified. The J segment lost 3 bases and the V segment lost 0 bases, leaving 16 bases of the junction unmatched. This CDR3 has 19 amino acids. CDR1 and CDR2 (germline): MNHEY, SMNVEV (reference sequence). The donors gave bone marrow, and they were healthy. The data were obtained in a study of cytomegalovirus exposure and HLA in healthy donors. Study observations and caveats: TRBV6-2, TRBV6-3 and some other V segments were unresolvable in 87-base-pair reads.

13 Jbeta primers and 60 Vbeta primers were used for the PCR. Profiled with immunoSEQ multiplex PCR; TCRdb holds only in-frame clones, not every one. There are about 180,000 clones in the sample; more than 80% occur only once, and around 5% lies in the top ten. The chain couples TRBV27 to TRBJ2-7, with 8 bases that match TRBD2. The material sequenced was PBMCs. This TCR was sampled from a man between 18 and 35 years old in good health and CMV-seronegative. CDR3 nucleotide sequence: TGTGCCAGCAGTTTATCGTGGATTGGGCTGGCGGGGGGATTCTACGAGCAGTACTTC. Residues: CASSLSWIGLAGGFYEQYF.